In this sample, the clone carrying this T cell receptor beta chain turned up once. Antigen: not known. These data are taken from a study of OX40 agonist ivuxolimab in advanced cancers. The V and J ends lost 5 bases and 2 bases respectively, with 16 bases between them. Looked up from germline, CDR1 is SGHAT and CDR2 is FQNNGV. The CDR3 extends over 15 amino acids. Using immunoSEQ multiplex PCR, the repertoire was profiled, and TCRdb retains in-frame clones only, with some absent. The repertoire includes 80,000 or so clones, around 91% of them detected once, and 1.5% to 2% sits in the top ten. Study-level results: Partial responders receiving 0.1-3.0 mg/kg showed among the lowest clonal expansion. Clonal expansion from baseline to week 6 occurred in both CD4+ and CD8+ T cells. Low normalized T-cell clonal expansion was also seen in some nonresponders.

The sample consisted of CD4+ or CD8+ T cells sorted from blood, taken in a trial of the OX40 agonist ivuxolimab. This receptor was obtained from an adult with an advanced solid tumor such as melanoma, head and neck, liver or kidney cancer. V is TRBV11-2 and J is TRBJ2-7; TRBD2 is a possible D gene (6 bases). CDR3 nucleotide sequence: TGTGCCAGCAGCCGGGACGGGGGAGGAGCCTACGAGCAGTACTTC. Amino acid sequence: CASSRDGGGAYEQYF.